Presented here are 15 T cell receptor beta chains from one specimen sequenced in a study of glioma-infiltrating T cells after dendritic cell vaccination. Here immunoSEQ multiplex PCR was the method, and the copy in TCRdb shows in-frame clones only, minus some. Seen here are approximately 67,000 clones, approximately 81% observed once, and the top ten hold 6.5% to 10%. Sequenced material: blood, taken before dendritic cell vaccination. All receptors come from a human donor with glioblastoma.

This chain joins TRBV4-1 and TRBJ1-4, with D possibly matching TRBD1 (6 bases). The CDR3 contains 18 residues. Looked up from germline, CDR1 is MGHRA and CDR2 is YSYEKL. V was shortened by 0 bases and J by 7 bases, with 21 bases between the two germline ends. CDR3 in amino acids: CASSQDPTNYGGPEKLFF. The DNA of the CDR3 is TGCGCCAGCAGCCAAGATCCTACAAATTACGGGGGGCCTGAAAAACTGTTTTTT.

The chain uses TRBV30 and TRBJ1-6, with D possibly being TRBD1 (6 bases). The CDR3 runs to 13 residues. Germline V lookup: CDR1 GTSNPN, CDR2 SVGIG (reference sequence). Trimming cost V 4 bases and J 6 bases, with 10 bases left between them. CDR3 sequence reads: CAWTTGFNSPLHF. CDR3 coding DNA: TGTGCCTGGACCACAGGGTTTAATTCACCCCTCCACTTT.

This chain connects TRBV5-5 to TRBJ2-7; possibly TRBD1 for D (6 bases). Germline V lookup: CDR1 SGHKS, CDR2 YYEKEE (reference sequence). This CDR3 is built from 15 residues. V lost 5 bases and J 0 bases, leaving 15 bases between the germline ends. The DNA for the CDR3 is TGTGCCAGCAGTGGGGGCCCGGGAAGCTCCTACGAGCAGTACTTC. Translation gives CASSGGPGSSYEQYF.

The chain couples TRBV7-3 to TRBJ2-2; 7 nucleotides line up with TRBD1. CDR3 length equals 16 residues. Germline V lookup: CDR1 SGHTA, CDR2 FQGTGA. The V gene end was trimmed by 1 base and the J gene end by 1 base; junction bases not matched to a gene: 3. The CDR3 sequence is CASSLIGGGNTGELFF. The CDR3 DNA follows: TGTGCCAGCAGCTTAATAGGGGGCGGGAACACCGGGGAGCTGTTTTTT.

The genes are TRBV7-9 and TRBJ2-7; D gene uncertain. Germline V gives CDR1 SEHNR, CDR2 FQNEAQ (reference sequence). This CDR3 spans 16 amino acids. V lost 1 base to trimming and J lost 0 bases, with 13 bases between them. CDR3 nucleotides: TGTGCCAGCAGCTTAGGCAGTCTCCCCCTCTCCTACGAGCAGTACTTC. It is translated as CASSLGSLPLSYEQYF.

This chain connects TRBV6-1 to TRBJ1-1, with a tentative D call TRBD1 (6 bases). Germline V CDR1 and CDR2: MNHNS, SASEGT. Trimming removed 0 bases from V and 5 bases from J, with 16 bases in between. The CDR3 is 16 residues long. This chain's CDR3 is CASSEAFRGEETEAFF. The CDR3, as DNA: TGTGCCAGCAGTGAAGCTTTCAGGGGAGAGGAGACTGAAGCTTTCTTT.

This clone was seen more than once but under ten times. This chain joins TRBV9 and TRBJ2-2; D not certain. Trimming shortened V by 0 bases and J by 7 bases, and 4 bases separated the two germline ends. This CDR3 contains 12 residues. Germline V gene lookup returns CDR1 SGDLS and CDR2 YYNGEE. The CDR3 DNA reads TGTGCCAGCAGCGTAGTTAACGGGGAGCTGTTTTTT. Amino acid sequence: CASSVVNGELFF.

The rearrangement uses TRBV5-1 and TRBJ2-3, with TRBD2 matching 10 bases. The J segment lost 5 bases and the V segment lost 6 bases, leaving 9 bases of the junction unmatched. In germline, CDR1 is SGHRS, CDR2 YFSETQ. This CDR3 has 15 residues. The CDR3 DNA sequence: TGCGCCAGCACCTGGAGCGGGGGGGCAGGAGATACGCAGTATTTT. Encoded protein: CASTWSGGAGDTQYF.

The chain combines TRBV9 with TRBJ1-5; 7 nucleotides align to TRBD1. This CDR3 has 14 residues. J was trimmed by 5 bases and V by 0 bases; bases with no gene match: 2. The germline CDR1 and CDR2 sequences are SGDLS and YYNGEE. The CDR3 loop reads CASSVGDSYQPQHF. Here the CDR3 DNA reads TGTGCCAGCAGCGTAGGGGACAGCTATCAGCCCCAGCATTTT.

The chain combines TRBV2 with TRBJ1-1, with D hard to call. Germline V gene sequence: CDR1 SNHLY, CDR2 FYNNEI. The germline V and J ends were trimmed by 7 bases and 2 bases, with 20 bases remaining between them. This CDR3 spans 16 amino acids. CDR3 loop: CASNPYGDWNNTEAFF. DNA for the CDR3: TGTGCCAGCAATCCGTACGGAGACTGGAATAACACTGAAGCTTTCTTT.

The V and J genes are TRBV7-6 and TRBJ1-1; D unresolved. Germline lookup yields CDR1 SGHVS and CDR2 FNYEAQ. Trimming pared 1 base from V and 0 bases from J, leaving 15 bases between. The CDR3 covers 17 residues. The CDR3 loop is CASSLEGGGPMNTEAFF. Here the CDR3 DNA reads TGTGCCAGCAGCTTAGAGGGAGGAGGACCGATGAACACTGAAGCTTTCTTT.

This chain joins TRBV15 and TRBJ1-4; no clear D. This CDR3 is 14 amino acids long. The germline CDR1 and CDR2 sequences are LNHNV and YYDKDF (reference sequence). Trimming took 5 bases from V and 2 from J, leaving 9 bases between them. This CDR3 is CATSPTSTNEKLFF. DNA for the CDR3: TGTGCCACCAGCCCGACTTCTACTAATGAAAAACTGTTTTTT.

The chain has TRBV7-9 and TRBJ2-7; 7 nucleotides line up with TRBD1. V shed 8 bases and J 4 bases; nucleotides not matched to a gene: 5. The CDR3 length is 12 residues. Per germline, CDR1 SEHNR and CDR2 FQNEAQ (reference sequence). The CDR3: CASQGQKYEQYF. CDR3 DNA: TGTGCCAGCCAGGGACAGAAGTACGAGCAGTACTTC.

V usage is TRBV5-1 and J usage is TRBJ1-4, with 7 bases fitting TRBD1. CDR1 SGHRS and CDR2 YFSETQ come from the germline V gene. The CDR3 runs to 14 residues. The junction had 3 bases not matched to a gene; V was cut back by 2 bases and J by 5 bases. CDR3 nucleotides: TGCGCCAGCAGCTTAGGGACAGCGAATGAAAAACTGTTTTTT. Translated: CASSLGTANEKLFF. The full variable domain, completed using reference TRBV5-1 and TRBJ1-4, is KAGVTQTPRYLIKTRGQQVTLSCSPISGHRSVSWYQQTPGQGLQFLFEYFSETQRNKGNFPGRFSGRQFSNSRSEMNVSTLELGDSALYLCASSLGTANEKLFFGSGTQLSVL.

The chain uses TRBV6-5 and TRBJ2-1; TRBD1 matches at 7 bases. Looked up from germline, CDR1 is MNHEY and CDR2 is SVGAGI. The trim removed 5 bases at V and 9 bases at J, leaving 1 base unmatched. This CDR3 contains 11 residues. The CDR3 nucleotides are TGTGCCAGCAGTAGACAGGGTGAGCAGTTCTTC. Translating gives CASSRQGEQFF.